A selection of T cell receptor beta chains follows, all from one sample in a study of blood T cell repertoires in COVID-19. This table comes from immunoSEQ multiplex PCR, and its TCRdb copy is limited to in-frame clones, with some not included. The repertoire holds over 150,000 clones, with about 90% as singletons. Input material: PBMCs or T cells enriched from blood (not recorded which). The receptors derive from a woman aged 45-65 years who had recovered from COVID-19. The CDR3 runs from the conserved cysteine through the conserved F or W. The order of the fields is D gene, clone size, V gene, J gene, CDR3 protein, CDR3 DNA. A D gene is named only where the DNA matches it firmly. Size values are once, few and many counts, or a class for expanded clones, and some rows have none.

-,-,TRBV10-1,TRBJ1-2,CASSDGIAGGYTF,TGCGCCAGCAGTGACGGGATTGCTGGGGGCTACACCTTC
TRBD2,-,TRBV2,TRBJ2-1,CARAPRGGRGDEQFF,TGTGCCAGGGCCCCTCGCGGGGGGCGCGGGGATGAGCAGTTCTTC
TRBD1,-,TRBV6-5,TRBJ2-1,CASSYSRTGRNEQFF,TGTGCCAGCAGTTACTCACGGACAGGGAGGAATGAGCAGTTCTTC
TRBD1,few,TRBV7-2,TRBJ1-3,CASSLAGTGYPGFSGNTIYF,TGTGCCAGCAGCTTAGCCGGGACAGGGTACCCAGGATTCTCTGGAAACACCATATATTTT
TRBD2,few,TRBV6-2/TRBV6-3,TRBJ2-1,CASSVRLAGDNEQFF,TGTGCCAGCAGCGTCAGACTAGCGGGAGACAATGAGCAGTTCTTC
-,-,TRBV21-1,TRBJ2-5,CASSKARGGSRETQYF,TGTGCCAGCAGCAAAGCAAGAGGCGGGAGCCGTGAGACCCAGTACTTC
-,-,TRBV18,TRBJ2-3,CASSPNTPGGTDTQYF,TGTGCCAGCTCACCAAATACACCCGGGGGCACAGATACGCAGTATTTT
-,-,TRBV27,TRBJ1-5,CASSPSGVQEYSNQPQHF,TGTGCCAGCAGTCCATCCGGTGTACAGGAATATAGCAATCAGCCCCAGCATTTT
TRBD2,-,TRBV7-2,TRBJ2-1,CASSLQGNDRGRAGYEQFF,TGTGCCAGCAGCTTACAGGGTAACGATCGAGGGAGGGCCGGGTATGAGCAGTTCTTC
-,-,TRBV29-1,TRBJ1-1,CSVGSGWETEAFF,TGCAGCGTTGGATCGGGATGGGAGACTGAAGCTTTCTTT
-,-,TRBV19,TRBJ2-1,CASSKGGDFHNEQFF,TGTGCCAGTAGTAAGGGGGGGGACTTTCACAATGAGCAGTTCTTC
-,few,TRBV5-6,TRBJ1-1,CASSLVGEDTEAFF,TGTGCCAGCAGCTTGGTGGGGGAGGACACTGAAGCTTTCTTT
-,-,TRBV3-1/TRBV3-2,TRBJ1-4,CASSQDWDTRRSNEKLFF,TGTGCCAGCAGCCAAGATTGGGACACCAGAAGATCTAATGAAAAACTGTTTTTT
TRBD1,-,TRBV7-2,TRBJ1-2,CASSLDRGGYGYTF,TGTGCCAGCAGCTTAGACAGGGGCGGCTATGGCTACACCTTC
-,-,TRBV11-2,TRBJ2-3,CASSLGLSTDTQYF,TGTGCCAGCAGCTTAGGTCTCAGCACAGATACGCAGTATTTT
-,-,TRBV5-1,TRBJ2-3,CASSSSLAPSTDTQYF,TGCGCCAGCAGCTCCTCCTTAGCCCCTAGCACAGATACGCAGTATTTT
TRBD1,-,TRBV5-1,TRBJ1-1,CASSLGGQVTEAFF,TGCGCCAGCAGCTTGGGGGGACAGGTGACTGAAGCTTTCTTT
-,-,TRBV10-3,TRBJ2-2,CAISDSGPQNTGELFF,TGTGCCATCAGTGACTCAGGGCCCCAAAACACCGGGGAGCTGTTTTTT
-,few,TRBV5-6,TRBJ1-5,CASSLGQGDQPQHF,TGTGCCAGCAGCTTGGGCCAGGGCGATCAGCCCCAGCATTTT
-,-,TRBV7-6,TRBJ2-7,CASSLRGGLLLTYEQYF,TGTGCCAGCAGCTTAAGGGGGGGGCTACTCCTTACCTACGAGCAGTACTTC
TRBD2,once,TRBV7-9,TRBJ2-2,CASSLKGEGTGELFF,TGTGCCAGCAGCTTAAAAGGGGAGGGAACCGGGGAGCTGTTTTTT
-,-,TRBV19,TRBJ2-1,CASSREMVYGGRNEQFF,TGTGCCAGTAGTAGGGAGATGGTGTACGGAGGACGTAATGAGCAGTTCTTC
-,-,TRBV28,TRBJ1-2,CASSTQTVLGYTF,TGTGCCAGCAGTACCCAGACAGTTCTTGGCTACACCTTC
-,-,TRBV15,TRBJ2-5,CATSRDAGKGQETQYF,TGTGCCACCAGCAGAGATGCGGGAAAGGGCCAAGAGACCCAGTACTTC
-,-,TRBV5-6,TRBJ2-6,CASSLPGGSGANVLTF,TGTGCCAGCAGCTTGCCCGGCGGCTCTGGGGCCAACGTCCTGACTTTC
TRBD1,-,TRBV2,TRBJ2-7,CASRDSGTGVEQYF,TGTGCCAGCAGAGACTCGGGGACAGGGGTCGAGCAGTACTTC
-,few,TRBV27,TRBJ1-4,CASREEGTNEKLFF,TGTGCCAGCAGGGAGGAGGGAACTAATGAAAAACTGTTTTTT
-,-,TRBV6-5,TRBJ2-7,CASSYSGGQLGEQYF,TGTGCCAGCAGTTACAGCGGGGGACAGTTAGGCGAGCAGTACTTC
-,-,TRBV3-1/TRBV3-2,TRBJ1-1,CASSQRAGTEAFF,TGTGCCAGCAGCCAAAGAGCGGGCACTGAAGCTTTCTTT
TRBD1,-,TRBV28,TRBJ1-2,CASSYSDRALDGYTF,TGTGCCAGCAGTTACTCGGACAGGGCGTTGGATGGCTACACCTTC
TRBD1,-,TRBV10-3,TRBJ2-1,CAIRGTGDNEQFF,TGTGCCATCAGGGGGACAGGGGACAATGAGCAGTTCTTC
-,-,TRBV30,TRBJ1-1,CAWIQVSEAFF,TGTGCCTGGATACAAGTATCTGAAGCTTTCTTT
TRBD1,-,TRBV6-1,TRBJ1-2,CASRTGENWGYTF,TGTGCCAGCAGGACAGGGGAGAATTGGGGCTACACCTTC
-,-,TRBV27,TRBJ1-2,CASSRLAGRNYGYTF,TGTGCCAGCAGCCGATTGGCCGGCAGGAACTATGGCTACACCTTC
TRBD1,-,TRBV28,TRBJ1-5,CASSTGGDGQPQHF,TGTGCCAGCAGCACAGGGGGTGATGGACAGCCCCAGCATTTT
-,once,TRBV15,TRBJ2-1,CATSRVTQRAYNEQFF,TGTGCCACCAGCAGAGTAACTCAGCGGGCCTACAATGAGCAGTTCTTC
-,once,TRBV6-5,TRBJ2-5,CASSYGGGVEETQYF,TGTGCCAGCAGTTACGGAGGTGGGGTGGAGGAGACCCAGTACTTC
TRBD2,-,TRBV19,TRBJ2-5,CATRGAGGPQETQYF,TGTGCCACTAGAGGAGCGGGGGGCCCTCAAGAGACCCAGTACTTC
TRBD1,-,TRBV11-3,TRBJ2-7,CASSLHRLHRDRDYEQYF,TGTGCCAGCAGCTTACATCGCCTCCACCGGGACAGAGATTACGAGCAGTACTTC
-,-,TRBV27,TRBJ1-6,CASSFGQASYNSPLHF,TGTGCCAGCAGTTTCGGCCAGGCGTCCTATAATTCACCCCTCCACTTT
-,few,TRBV14,TRBJ2-2,CASSQVVLPGELFF,TGTGCCAGCAGCCAAGTAGTCCTGCCCGGGGAGCTGTTTTTT
-,-,TRBV6-2/TRBV6-3,TRBJ1-1,CASSYLSSDTEAFF,TGTGCCAGCAGTTACTTGTCTTCGGACACTGAAGCTTTCTTT
-,once,TRBV10-1,TRBJ1-6,CASSGTKDSPLHF,TGCGCCAGCAGTGGGACTAAGGATTCACCCCTCCACTTT
-,few,TRBV25-1,TRBJ1-2,CASSRQGGNYGYTF,TGTGCCAGCAGTAGGCAGGGAGGGAACTATGGCTACACCTTC
TRBD1,-,TRBV5-1,TRBJ1-6,CASSLEGQGYSPLHF,TGCGCCAGCAGCTTGGAGGGACAGGGGTACTCACCCCTCCACTTT
TRBD2,-,TRBV5-1,TRBJ2-5,CASSYGLAGETQYF,TGCGCCAGCAGTTATGGACTAGCGGGGGAGACCCAGTACTTC
TRBD1,-,TRBV15,TRBJ2-5,CATSRGTGYQETQYF,TGTGCCACCAGCAGAGGGACAGGGTACCAAGAGACCCAGTACTTC
-,-,TRBV18,TRBJ2-7,CASSVGGGSMYEQYF,TGTGCCAGCTCCGTGGGGGGCGGGAGTATGTACGAGCAGTACTTC
TRBD1,-,TRBV19,TRBJ1-1,CASSSGQGKRNTEAFF,TGTGCCAGTAGTTCGGGACAGGGGAAGAGGAACACTGAAGCTTTCTTT
TRBD1,-,TRBV6-4,TRBJ1-2,CASSDSSFTGGNYGYTF,TGTGCCAGCAGTGACTCGTCTTTTACAGGGGGGAACTATGGCTACACCTTC
-,-,TRBV6-5,TRBJ1-2,CASSYLQRTAGYTF,TGTGCCAGCAGTTACCTCCAACGGACAGCCGGCTACACCTTC
TRBD2,-,TRBV28,TRBJ2-1,CASSPPGTRYNEQFF,TGTGCCAGCAGTCCACCCGGGACTAGATACAATGAGCAGTTCTTC
-,-,TRBV30,TRBJ1-2,CAWSNSNYGYTF,TGTGCCTGGAGTAACAGTAACTATGGCTACACCTTC
-,once,TRBV27,TRBJ1-5,CASTGDGAQHF,TGTGCCAGCACAGGGGACGGGGCCCAGCATTTT
TRBD1,-,TRBV3-1/TRBV3-2,TRBJ1-4,CASRGTGGLSEKLFF,TGTGCCAGCAGAGGAACAGGGGGCTTGAGTGAAAAACTGTTTTTT
-,-,TRBV5-5,TRBJ2-6,CASSLDSSGANVLTF,TGTGCCAGCAGCCTCGACAGCTCTGGGGCCAACGTCCTGACTTTC
-,once,TRBV5-6,TRBJ2-2,CASSVGRDTGELFF,TGTGCCAGCAGCGTTGGGCGTGACACCGGGGAGCTGTTTTTT
TRBD2,once,TRBV7-8,TRBJ2-5,CASSLVGGRAKETQYF,TGTGCCAGCAGCTTAGTTGGGGGGAGGGCCAAGGAGACCCAGTACTTC
-,once,TRBV7-8,TRBJ1-5,CASSLGTPSNQPQHF,TGTGCCAGCAGCTTAGGGACACCCAGCAATCAGCCCCAGCATTTT